A selection of T cell receptor beta chains follows, all from one sample in a study of regulatory T cells in long-lasting Graves disease. MiXCR, run by TCRdb on the multiplex PCR reads, gives a single entry per CDR3 protein. The repertoire holds fewer than 400,000 distinct CDR3 sequences, with about a sixth as singletons. The material sequenced was peripheral blood mononuclear cells (PBMCs), taken at new diagnosis, from a patient treated with antithyroid drugs. These receptors came from a female donor with Graves disease. Both conserved end residues are part of each CDR3. Each record gives: V gene, CDR3 length, J gene, D gene, clone size, CDR3 protein, CDR3 DNA. D genes are given only for firm matches. Expanded clones get a size class; other rows say once, few or many, or leave the size out.

>TRBV27|16|TRBJ1-5|TRBD1|many
CASSAGGAGSNQPQHF
TGTGCCAGCAGCGCAGGGGGCGCCGGGAGCAATCAGCCCCAGCATTTT
>TRBV5-1|15|TRBJ2-5|TRBD1|few
CASSVSGTGEETQYF
TGCGCCAGCAGCGTCTCCGGGACAGGAGAAGAGACCCAGTACTTC
>TRBV12-3/TRBV12-4|16|TRBJ2-1|.|few
CASSLGPERQSNEQFF
TGTGCCAGCAGTTTAGGACCGGAGCGGCAATCCAATGAGCAGTTCTTC
>TRBV5-1|14|TRBJ1-6|TRBD1|few
CASSLRDSNSPLHF
TGCGCCAGCAGCTTGCGGGACAGTAATTCACCCCTCCACTTT
>TRBV28|14|TRBJ2-7|TRBD1|many
CASSLTGTVYEQYF
TGTGCCAGCAGTCTCACCGGGACAGTCTACGAGCAGTACTTC
>TRBV6-1|14|TRBJ1-2|.|many
CASISGAGNYGYTF
TGTGCCAGCATTTCGGGGGCCGGGAACTATGGCTACACCTTC
>TRBV10-3|14|TRBJ1-1|TRBD1|.
CAISPTGLNTEAFF
TGTGCCATCAGCCCGACAGGGTTGAACACTGAAGCTTTCTTT
>TRBV12-3/TRBV12-4|13|TRBJ2-5|.|.
CASSIGGPETQYF
TGTGCCAGCAGTATAGGGGGACCAGAGACCCAGTACTTC
>TRBV12-3/TRBV12-4|16|TRBJ2-5|TRBD2|many
CASSASLAGLQETQYF
TGTGCCAGCAGTGCGTCCCTAGCGGGCCTACAAGAGACCCAGTACTTC
>TRBV20-1|13|TRBJ2-7|TRBD1|many
CSAQRTGPYEQYF
TGCAGTGCTCAACGGACAGGTCCCTACGAGCAGTACTTC
>TRBV12-3/TRBV12-4|18|TRBJ2-1|TRBD2|many
CASSSVGLAGGHLNEQFF
TGTGCCAGCAGTTCGGTTGGACTAGCGGGGGGACACCTTAATGAGCAGTTCTTC
>TRBV7-9|16|TRBJ2-3|.|once
CASSTSGAEYTDTQYF
TGTGCCAGCAGCACCTCGGGAGCGGAATACACAGATACGCAGTATTTT
>TRBV10-3|13|TRBJ2-7|.|once
CAIRHDSRDEQYF
TGTGCCATCAGGCACGATAGCCGGGACGAGCAGTACTTC
>TRBV10-3|16|TRBJ1-2|TRBD1|many
CAISAGDRGYSYGYTF
TGTGCCATCAGTGCCGGCGACAGGGGGTATAGCTATGGCTACACCTTC
>TRBV2|14|TRBJ2-5|.|.
CASKESRAGETQYF
TGTGCCAGCAAGGAGTCGCGGGCCGGGGAGACCCAGTACTTC
>TRBV28|13|TRBJ1-2|.|many
CASSKTGWNGYTF
TGTGCCAGCAGCAAAACAGGGTGGAATGGCTACACCTTC
>TRBV29-1|12|TRBJ1-1|.|many
CSVEAANTEAFF
TGCAGCGTTGAGGCGGCGAACACTGAAGCTTTCTTT
>TRBV2|15|TRBJ2-6|.|many
CASSAGSSGANVLTF
TGTGCCAGCAGTGCGGGCAGTTCTGGGGCCAACGTCCTGACTTTC
>TRBV20-1|15|TRBJ1-1|TRBD1|many
CSASGQGVMNTEAFF
TGCAGTGCTTCGGGACAGGGCGTTATGAACACTGAAGCTTTCTTT
>TRBV5-1|16|TRBJ2-5|TRBD1|many
CASSAPKTGLEETQYF
TGCGCCAGCAGCGCCCCGAAGACAGGGCTTGAAGAGACCCAGTACTTC
>TRBV20-1|16|TRBJ2-1|TRBD2|.
CSAITTTSGLYNEQFF
TGCAGTGCCATAACCACGACTAGCGGGTTATACAATGAGCAGTTCTTC
>TRBV10-3|19|TRBJ2-1|TRBD2|many
CAISESKSLAGGKVDEQFF
TGTGCCATCAGTGAGTCCAAGAGCCTAGCGGGAGGGAAAGTCGATGAGCAGTTCTTC
>TRBV6-1|13|TRBJ1-2|TRBD1|many
CASSGGQRYGYTF
TGTGCCAGCAGTGGGGGACAGCGCTATGGCTACACCTTC
>TRBV7-9|14|TRBJ1-5|.|.
CASSLVGYNQPQHF
TGTGCCAGCAGCTTAGTAGGGTACAATCAGCCCCAGCATTTT